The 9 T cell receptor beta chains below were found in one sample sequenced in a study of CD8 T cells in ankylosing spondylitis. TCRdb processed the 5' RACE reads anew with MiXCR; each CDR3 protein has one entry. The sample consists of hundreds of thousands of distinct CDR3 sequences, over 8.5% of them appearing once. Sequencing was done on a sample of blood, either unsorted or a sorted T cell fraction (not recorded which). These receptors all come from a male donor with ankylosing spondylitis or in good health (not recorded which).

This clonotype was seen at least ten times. CDR3 nucleotide sequence: TGTGCCAGCACCAGTGACGTTCGCTACACCTTC. Protein product: CASTSDVRYTF. The chain joins TRBV12-3 or TRBV12-4 to TRBJ1-2, with D uncertain. V lost 7 bases, J lost 9 bases, and 12 bases lay in between. The CDR3 length is 11 residues.

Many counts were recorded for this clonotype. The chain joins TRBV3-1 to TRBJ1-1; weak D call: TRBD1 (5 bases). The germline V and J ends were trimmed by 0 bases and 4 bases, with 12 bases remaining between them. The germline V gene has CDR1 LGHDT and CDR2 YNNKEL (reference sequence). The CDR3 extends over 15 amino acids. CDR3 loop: CASSQDGGIPTEAFF. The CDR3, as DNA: TGTGCCAGCAGCCAAGATGGGGGGATCCCCACTGAAGCTTTCTTT.

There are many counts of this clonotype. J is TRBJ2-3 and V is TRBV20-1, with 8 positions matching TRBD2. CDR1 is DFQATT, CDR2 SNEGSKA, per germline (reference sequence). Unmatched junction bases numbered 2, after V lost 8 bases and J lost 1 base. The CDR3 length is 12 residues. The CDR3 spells CSYGGGTDTQYF. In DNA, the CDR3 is TGCAGTTACGGGGGGGGCACAGATACGCAGTATTTT.

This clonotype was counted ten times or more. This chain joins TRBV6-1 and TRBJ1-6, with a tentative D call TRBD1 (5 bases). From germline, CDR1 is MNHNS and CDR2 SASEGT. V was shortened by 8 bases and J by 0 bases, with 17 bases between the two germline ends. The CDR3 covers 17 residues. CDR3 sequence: CASPTSGRISYNSPLHF. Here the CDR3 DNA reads TGTGCCAGCCCTACTTCGGGACGCATCTCCTATAATTCACCCCTCCACTTT.

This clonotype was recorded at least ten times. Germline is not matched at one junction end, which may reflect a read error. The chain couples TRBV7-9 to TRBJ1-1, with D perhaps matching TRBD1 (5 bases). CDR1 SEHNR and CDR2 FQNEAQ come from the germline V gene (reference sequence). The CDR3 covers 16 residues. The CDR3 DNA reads TGTGCCAGCAGCTCCCTCCGGGACCCCCTGAAGACTGAAGCTTTCTTT. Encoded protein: CASSSLRDPLKTEAFF.

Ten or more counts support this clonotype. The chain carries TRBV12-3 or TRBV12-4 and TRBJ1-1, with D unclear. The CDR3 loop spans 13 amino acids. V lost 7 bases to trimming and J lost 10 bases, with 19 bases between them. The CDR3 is CASTPSGEGGAFF. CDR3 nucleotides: TGTGCCAGCACCCCATCCGGGGAGGGTGGAGCTTTCTTT.

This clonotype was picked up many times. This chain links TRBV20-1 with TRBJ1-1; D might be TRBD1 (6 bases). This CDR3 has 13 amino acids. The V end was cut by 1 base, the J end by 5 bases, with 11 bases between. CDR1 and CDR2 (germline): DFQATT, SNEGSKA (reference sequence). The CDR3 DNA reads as TGCAGTGCTAGAGGGAACAGGGATACTGAAGCTTTCTTT. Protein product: CSARGNRDTEAFF.

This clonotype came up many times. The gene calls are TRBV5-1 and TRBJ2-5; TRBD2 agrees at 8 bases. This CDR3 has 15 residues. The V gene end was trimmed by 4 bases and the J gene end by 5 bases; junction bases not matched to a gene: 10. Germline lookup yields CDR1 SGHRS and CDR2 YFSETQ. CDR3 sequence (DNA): TGCGCCAGCAGCGGGCAGCTAGCGGGTATGGAGACCCAGTACTTC. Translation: CASSGQLAGMETQYF. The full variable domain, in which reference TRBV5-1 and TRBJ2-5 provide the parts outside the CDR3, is KAGVTQTPRYLIKTRGQQVTLSCSPISGHRSVSWYQQTPGQGLQFLFEYFSETQRNKGNFPGRFSGRQFSNSRSEMNVSTLELGDSALYLCASSGQLAGMETQYFGPGTRLLVL.

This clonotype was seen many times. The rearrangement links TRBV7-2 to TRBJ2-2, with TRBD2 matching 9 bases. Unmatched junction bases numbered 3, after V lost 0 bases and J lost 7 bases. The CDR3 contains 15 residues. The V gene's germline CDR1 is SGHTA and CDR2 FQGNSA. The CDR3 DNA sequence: TGTGCCAGCAGCTTAGCGCCTAGCGGGGTCGGGGAGCTGTTTTTT. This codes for CASSLAPSGVGELFF. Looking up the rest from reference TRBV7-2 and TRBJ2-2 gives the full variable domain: GAGVSQSPSNKVTEKGKDVELRCDPISGHTALYWYRQSLGQGLEFLIYFQGNSAPDKSGLPSDRFSAERTGGSVSTLTIQRTQQEDSAVYLCASSLAPSGVGELFFGEGSRLTVL.